Shown below are 5 T cell receptor beta chains from a single sample sequenced in a study of cytomegalovirus exposure and HLA in healthy donors. Both 60 Vbeta primers and 13 Jbeta primers went into the PCR. Some clones are missing from TCRdb's copy, which holds only in-frame ones; the method was immunoSEQ multiplex PCR. The table includes under 150,000 clones, about two thirds detected once. Sequenced material: PBMCs. Every receptor here comes from a man aged 45-65 years in good health and CMV-seropositive.

The chain has TRBV7-9 and TRBJ2-1, with D maybe TRBD1 (6 bases). The CDR3 contains 15 residues. Trimming stripped 3 bases from V and 3 bases from J, with 12 bases between. Germline V gene data show CDR1 as SEHNR and CDR2 as FQNEAQ (reference sequence). CDR3 bases: TGTGCCAGCAGCTTGACAGGATGGGGCTACAATGAGCAGTTCTTC. It codes for CASSLTGWGYNEQFF.

The rearrangement uses TRBV29-1 and TRBJ1-1; perhaps TRBD1 as D (5 bases). The CDR3 runs to 15 residues. V lost 6 bases, J lost 0 bases, and 17 bases lay in between. Germline V gene data show CDR1 as SQVTM and CDR2 as ANQGSEA. The CDR3 region is CSVYPTDSMNTEAFF. CDR3 DNA sequence: TGCAGCGTATACCCGACAGACAGCATGAACACTGAAGCTTTCTTT.

The gene calls are TRBV11-3 and TRBJ2-7; D might be TRBD2 (6 bases). The ends were cut back, 5 bases at V and 4 bases at J, with 15 bases in the middle. Germline lookup yields CDR1 SGHNT and CDR2 YENEEA. The CDR3 sequence is 14 residues long. CDR3 nucleotides: TGTGCCAGCAGCCCCGGGACTTCACCATACGAGCAGTACTTC. Translating gives CASSPGTSPYEQYF.

This sequence joins TRBV4-2 and TRBJ1-1, with D unclear. V lost 0 bases, J lost 8 bases, and 10 bases lay in between. This CDR3 has 13 residues. Germline CDR1 reads LGHNA; CDR2 reads YNFKEQ. For the CDR3, the DNA is TGTGCCAGCAGCCAAGATGGAATCAGGGAAGCTTTCTTT. The encoded protein is CASSQDGIREAFF.

This clone appeared once. The CDR3 DNA reads TGCGCCAGCAGCCAAGGTCGGGACAACGTGGGCGAGCAGTACTTC. It is translated as CASSQGRDNVGEQYF. The chain links TRBV4-1 to TRBJ2-7, with D maybe TRBD1 (6 bases). The germline V gene encodes CDR1 MGHRA and CDR2 YSYEKL. Trimming removed 1 base at V and 6 bases at J, with 16 bases between. The CDR3 has 15 residues.